This TCR beta chain appears in the sequencing data of a study of CD8+ T cells in alopecia areata. After isolation, RNA underwent reverse transcription to generate cDNA as the sequencing template. Sequenced by immunoSEQ multiplex PCR; TCRdb stores in-frame clones only, minus some. The sample has about 210,000 clones, around 65% seen once. Treatment described: oral pan-JAK inhibitor, 5-10 mg twice daily. This clone was counted a few times. Its specificity is unknown. General study findings and limits: TCR sharing across patients was less clear than in mice, possibly HLA-related.

The CDR3 loop spans 15 amino acids. Germline V lookup: CDR1 SGHRS, CDR2 YFSETQ. V dropped 4 bases and J dropped 2 bases, with 14 bases sitting between them. Source: CD4+ T cells sorted from blood, taken at approximately week 44, from a patient treated with tofacitinib. The receptor was derived from a human donor with alopecia areata. The V call is TRBV5-1, the J call TRBJ2-3; D is perhaps TRBD2 (5 bases). The CDR3 loop is CASSPQAASTDTQYF. The CDR3 nucleotides read TGCGCCAGCAGCCCGCAAGCGGCCTCCACAGATACGCAGTATTTT. Filled out from reference TRBV5-1 and TRBJ2-3, the complete variable domain reads KAGVTQTPRYLIKTRGQQVTLSCSPISGHRSVSWYQQTPGQGLQFLFEYFSETQRNKGNFPGRFSGRQFSNSRSEMNVSTLELGDSALYLCASSPQAASTDTQYFGPGTRLTVL.